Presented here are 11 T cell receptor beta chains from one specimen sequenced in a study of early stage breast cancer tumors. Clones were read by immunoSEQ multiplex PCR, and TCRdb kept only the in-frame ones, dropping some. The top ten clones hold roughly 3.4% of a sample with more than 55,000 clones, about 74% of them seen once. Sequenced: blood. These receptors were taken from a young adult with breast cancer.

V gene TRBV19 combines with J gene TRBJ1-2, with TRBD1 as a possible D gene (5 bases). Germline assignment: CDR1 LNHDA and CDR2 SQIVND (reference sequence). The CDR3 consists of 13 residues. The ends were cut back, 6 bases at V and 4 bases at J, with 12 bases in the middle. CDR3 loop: CASSGRAGYGYTF. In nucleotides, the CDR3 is TGTGCCAGTAGCGGCAGGGCGGGCTATGGCTACACCTTC.

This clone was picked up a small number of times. This CDR3 is CASSAAGTGVNQPQHF. The CDR3 DNA sequence: TGTGCCAGCAGCGCTGCCGGGACTGGGGTCAATCAGCCCCAGCATTTT. The V call is TRBV9, the J call TRBJ1-5; possibly TRBD1 for D (5 bases). Germline CDR1 and CDR2: SGDLS and YYNGEE. This CDR3 region has 16 residues. Trimming removed 3 bases from V and 3 bases from J, with 16 bases in between.

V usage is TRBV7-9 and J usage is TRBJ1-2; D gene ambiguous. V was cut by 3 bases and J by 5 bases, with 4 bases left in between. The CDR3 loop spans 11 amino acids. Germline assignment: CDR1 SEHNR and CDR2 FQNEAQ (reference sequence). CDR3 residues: CASSFRYGYTF. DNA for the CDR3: TGTGCCAGCAGCTTTAGATATGGCTACACCTTC.

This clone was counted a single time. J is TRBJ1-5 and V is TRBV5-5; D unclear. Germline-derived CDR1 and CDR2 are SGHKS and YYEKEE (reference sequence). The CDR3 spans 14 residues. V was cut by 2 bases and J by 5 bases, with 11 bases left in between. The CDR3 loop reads CASSLYGNDQPQHF. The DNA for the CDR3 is TGTGCCAGCAGCTTATACGGGAACGATCAGCCCCAGCATTTT.

The CDR3 DNA follows: TGCGCCAGCAGCTTAACTAGCGGGAGGAACGAGCAGTACTTC. It yields the protein CASSLTSGRNEQYF. This sequence joins TRBV5-1 and TRBJ2-7; 12 nucleotides line up with TRBD2. The CDR3 loop spans 14 amino acids. The trim removed 2 bases at V and 5 bases at J, leaving 2 bases unmatched. Germline V gene data show CDR1 as SGHRS and CDR2 as YFSETQ.

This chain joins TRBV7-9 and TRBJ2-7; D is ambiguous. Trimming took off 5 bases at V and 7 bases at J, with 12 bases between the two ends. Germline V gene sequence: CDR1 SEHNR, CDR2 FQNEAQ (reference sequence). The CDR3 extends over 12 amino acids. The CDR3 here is CASSLRSGEQYF. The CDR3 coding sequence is TGTGCCAGCAGCCTACGGTCGGGTGAGCAGTACTTC.

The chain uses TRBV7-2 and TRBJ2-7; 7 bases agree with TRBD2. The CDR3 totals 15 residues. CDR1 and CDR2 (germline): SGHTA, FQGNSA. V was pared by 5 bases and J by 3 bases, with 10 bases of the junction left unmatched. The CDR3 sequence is CASSELGGSRYEQYF. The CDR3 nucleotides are TGTGCCAGCAGCGAGCTCGGGGGGTCCCGCTACGAGCAGTACTTC.

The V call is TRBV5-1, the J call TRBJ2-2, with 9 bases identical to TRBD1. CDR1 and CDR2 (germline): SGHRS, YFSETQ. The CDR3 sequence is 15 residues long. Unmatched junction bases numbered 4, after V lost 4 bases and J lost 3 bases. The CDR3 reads CASSTDRGDTGELFF. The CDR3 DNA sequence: TGCGCCAGCAGCACGGACAGGGGTGACACCGGGGAGCTGTTTTTT.

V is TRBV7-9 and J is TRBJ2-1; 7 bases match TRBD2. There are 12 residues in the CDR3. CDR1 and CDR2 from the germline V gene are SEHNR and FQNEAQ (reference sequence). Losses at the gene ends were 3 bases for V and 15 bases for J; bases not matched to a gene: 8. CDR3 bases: TGTGCCAGCAGCTTGGATAGCGGGCGGGGGTTCTTC. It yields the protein CASSLDSGRGFF.

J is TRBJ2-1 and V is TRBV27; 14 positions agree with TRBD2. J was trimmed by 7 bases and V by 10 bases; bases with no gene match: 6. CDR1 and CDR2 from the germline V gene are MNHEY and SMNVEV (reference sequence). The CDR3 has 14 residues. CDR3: CATSGLAGVNEQFF. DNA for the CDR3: TGTGCCACCTCGGGACTAGCGGGAGTGAATGAGCAGTTCTTC.

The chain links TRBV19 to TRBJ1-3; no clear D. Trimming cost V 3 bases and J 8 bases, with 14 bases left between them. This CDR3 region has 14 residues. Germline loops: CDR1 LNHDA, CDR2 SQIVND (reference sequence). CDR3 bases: TGTGCCAGTAGTATTGGTGGACGGGAGGACACCATATATTTT. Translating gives CASSIGGREDTIYF.